The sequence of this T cell receptor beta chain was determined in a study of T-cell reconstitution after alpha-beta-depleted transplantation in children. General observations from the study: It was newly produced T cells that mostly accounted for T-cell counts and diversity one year after transplant.

Preparation of the TCRbeta library was carried out with unique molecular identifiers. TCRdb reprocessed the PCR reads with MiXCR, giving one entry per CDR3 protein. The table records 780,000 or so distinct CDR3 sequences, less than 20% of them present only once. This clonotype was seen only a few times. The antigen is undetermined. Unmatched junction bases numbered 8, after V lost 4 bases and J lost 4 bases. The CDR3 is 15 amino acids. CDR1 and CDR2 (germline): SGHTA, FQGNSA. The chain has TRBV7-2 and TRBJ1-2, with 8 bases identical to TRBD1. Material: PBMCs, mostly from graft donor cells, obtained 360 days after TCRalphabeta/CD19-depleted stem cell transplant. This clonotype was sampled from a male patient aged 10 to 17 who had a stem cell transplant for acute lymphoblastic leukemia, so the T cells may come from the graft donor. The CDR3 region is CASSSPGGYGYGYTF. The CDR3 coding sequence is TGTGCCAGCAGCTCCCCAGGGGGCTACGGCTATGGCTACACCTTC.